These 6 T cell receptor beta chains were sequenced from one sample in a study of OX40 agonist ivuxolimab in advanced cancers. Clones were sequenced by immunoSEQ multiplex PCR, and TCRdb holds only the in-frame ones, with some missing. The table includes roughly 66,000 clones, 87% detected once. The sample consisted of CD4+ or CD8+ T cells sorted from blood, taken in a trial of the OX40 agonist ivuxolimab. The receptor set was obtained from an adult with an advanced solid tumor such as melanoma, head and neck, liver or kidney cancer.

This rearrangement joins TRBV19 to TRBJ1-1, with D unclear. The ends were cut back, 2 bases at V and 5 bases at J, with 15 bases in the middle. Germline CDR1 LNHDA, CDR2 SQIVND (reference sequence). The CDR3 consists of 15 residues. CDR3 sequence: CASSISPAGKTEAFF. The DNA of the CDR3 is TGTGCCAGTAGTATATCCCCGGCGGGAAAGACTGAAGCTTTCTTT.

This clone was counted a few times. The chain is built from TRBV21-1 and TRBJ1-1; TRBD1 was called by the table and not checked on the DNA. TRBV21-1 corresponds to a pseudogene. The CDR3 sequence is 15 residues long. The CDR3: CASSTKTGGNAEAFF. As DNA, the CDR3 is TGTGCCAGCAGTACCAAAACAGGGGGCAACGCTGAAGCTTTCTTT.

This rearrangement joins TRBV11-2 to TRBJ1-3; no clear D. Germline V CDR1 and CDR2: SGHAT, FQNNGV. The CDR3 runs 15 residues. V lost 0 bases, J lost 3 bases, and 9 bases lay in between. The CDR3 reads CASSLEGGIGNTIYF. CDR3 nucleotide sequence: TGTGCCAGCAGCTTAGAAGGAGGGATTGGAAACACCATATATTTT.

The V and J genes are TRBV9 and TRBJ2-3, with D perhaps matching TRBD2 (5 bases). The germline gives CDR1 SGDLS, CDR2 YYNGEE. The CDR3 is made up of 14 amino acids. The V and J ends lost 4 bases and 6 bases respectively, with 15 bases between them. The chain's CDR3 is CASSPRWRSDTQYF. Written as DNA, the CDR3 is TGTGCCAGCAGCCCTAGGTGGAGGAGCGATACGCAGTATTTT. Full variable domain (rest looked up from reference TRBV9 and TRBJ2-3): DSGVTQTPKHLITATGQRVTLRCSPRSGDLSVYWYQQSLDQGLQFLIQYYNGEERAKGNILERFSAQQFPDLHSELNLSSLELGDSALYFCASSPRWRSDTQYFGPGTRLTVL.

The chain is built from TRBV7-2 and TRBJ1-5; 9 positions match TRBD1. Per the germline V gene, CDR1 is SGHTA and CDR2 is FQGNSA. CDR3 length: 17 residues. V shed 3 bases and J 4 bases; nucleotides not matched to a gene: 10. Here the CDR3 reads CASSLGAQGARNQPQHF. The CDR3 nucleotides read TGTGCCAGCAGCTTGGGCGCACAGGGGGCGCGGAATCAGCCCCAGCATTTT.

Here the CDR3 DNA reads TGCGCCAGCAAGTCGCGGGATCTAACAGATACGCAGTATTTT. Amino acids: CASKSRDLTDTQYF. The chain couples TRBV5-1 to TRBJ2-3; the D gene is possibly TRBD2 (6 bases). The CDR3 spans 14 residues. Germline loops: CDR1 SGHRS, CDR2 YFSETQ. Trimming cost V 6 bases and J 3 bases, with 14 bases left between them.